A single T cell receptor (beta chain) is shown here with its context. Its antigen is not identified. The sample originates from a study of CD8 T cells in ankylosing spondylitis. Points from the study as a whole: Matched synovial fluid from ankylosing spondylitis patients was reported to be enriched for disease-linked clones. Ankylosing spondylitis blood appeared to be characterized by a TCR beta motif of 8 or 9 highly homologous variants.

One entry per CDR3 protein results from TCRdb running MiXCR on the 5' RACE reads. This table holds about 150,000 distinct CDR3 sequences, 30% to 40% found once. This CDR3 has 12 residues. From germline, CDR1 is SQVTM and CDR2 ANQGSEA. The ends lost 5 bases at V and 7 bases at J; junction bases unmatched: 6. The origin of this receptor is a male donor with ankylosing spondylitis. This rearrangement joins TRBV29-1 to TRBJ2-5; 8 bases match TRBD1. Sequencing was performed on synovial fluid, either unsorted or a sorted T cell fraction (not recorded which). For the CDR3, the DNA is TGCAGCGTTTTCCAGGGGGCGCTGACCCAGTACTTC. Translation gives CSVFQGALTQYF.